The 18 T cell receptor beta chains below all came from one sample that was sequenced in a study of quantifying T cell responses using KT2 cells. Across the whole study: Reverse transcription used primers in the TCR alpha and beta constant regions.

Each cDNA got a UMI-containing oligo ligated at its 3' end. The first PCR ran roughly 4 cycles with an equimolar RC1.1 and RC1.2 beta primer mix. TCRdb re-derived calls from the UMI-ligation and nested PCR reads in MiXCR, one entry per CDR3 protein. The sample lists 50,000 to 70,000 distinct CDR3 sequences; roughly an eighth were seen once. The sample taken for sequencing was PBMCs spiked with cells of the T cell clone KT2. All receptors come from a human donor.

The rearrangement joins TRBV6-5 to TRBJ1-1; the D is unclear. Per germline, CDR1 MNHEY and CDR2 SVGAGI. CDR3 length: 13 residues. V was shortened by 4 bases and J by 5 bases, with 11 bases between the two germline ends. The CDR3 protein is CASSSSHWTEAFF. DNA for the CDR3: TGTGCCAGCAGTTCCTCCCACTGGACTGAAGCTTTCTTT.

CDR3 sequence: CASSPDRFYGYTF. The CDR3 nucleotides are TGTGCCAGCAGCCCCGACAGATTCTATGGCTACACCTTC. The chain couples TRBV3-1 to TRBJ1-2, with a weak D call TRBD1 (5 bases). V lost 4 bases to trimming and J lost 4 bases, with 10 bases between them. CDR3 length: 13 residues. Germline V CDR1 and CDR2: LGHDT, YNNKEL (reference sequence).

This clonotype has just a few counts. This chain connects TRBV29-1 to TRBJ1-2; 11 nucleotides match TRBD1. CDR1 and CDR2 (germline): SQVTM, ANQGSEA. This CDR3 has 15 amino acids. J was trimmed by 6 bases and V by 2 bases; bases with no gene match: 8. The CDR3 loop reads CSVEYPGQGVDGYTF. CDR3 nucleotide sequence: TGCAGCGTTGAATATCCGGGACAGGGGGTAGATGGCTACACCTTC.

At least ten counts were recorded for this clonotype. This rearrangement joins TRBV7-2 to TRBJ2-7; 8 bases are shared with TRBD2. Germline CDR1 and CDR2: SGHTA and FQGNSA. With V trimmed by 5 bases and J by 1 base, 13 bases remained unmatched. This CDR3 comprises 17 residues. DNA for the CDR3: TGTGCCAGCAGCGTATTCGTGTCGGGAGGGCCGTCCTACGAGCAGTACTTC. Translation: CASSVFVSGGPSYEQYF.

Many counts were recorded for this clonotype. The chain joins TRBV6-6 to TRBJ2-1; 9 bases align to TRBD2. The CDR3 loop spans 16 amino acids. V shed 4 bases and J 7 bases; nucleotides not matched to a gene: 11. The germline V gene encodes CDR1 MNHNY and CDR2 SVGAGI (reference sequence). This CDR3 is CASSSSLAGEGNEQFF. The CDR3 nucleotides read TGTGCCAGCAGTTCCTCCTTAGCGGGAGAGGGGAATGAGCAGTTCTTC.

This clonotype was seen repeatedly, ten times or more. The CDR3 here is CASSDGTSGGADTQYF. For the CDR3, the DNA is TGTGCCAGCAGTGACGGGACTAGCGGGGGGGCAGATACGCAGTATTTT. V is TRBV6-4 and J is TRBJ2-3; TRBD2 agrees at 16 bases. V trimming: 2 bases; J trimming: 4 bases; junction bases outside the gene matches: 0. This CDR3 is 16 amino acids long. Germline-derived CDR1 and CDR2 are MRHNA and SNTAGT.

The gene calls are TRBV12-2 and TRBJ1-1; the D call of TRBD1 is as the table states it, not checked on the DNA. TRBV12-2 is listed as a pseudogene. The CDR3 loop spans 13 amino acids. The chain's CDR3 is CASRQRTGPEAFF. As DNA, the CDR3 is TGTGCAAGTCGCCAACGGACGGGACCTGAAGCTTTCTTT.

There are a few counts of this clonotype. This chain connects TRBV12-3 or TRBV12-4 to TRBJ1-2; no definite D call. Trimming stripped 1 base from V and 4 bases from J, with 10 bases between. The CDR3 covers 14 residues. As DNA, the CDR3 is TGTGCCAGCAGTTTAGAGATACCAGGCTATGGCTACACCTTC. It specifies CASSLEIPGYGYTF.

This clonotype was detected ten times or more. V is TRBV10-3 and J is TRBJ2-1; D uncertain. The CDR3 sequence is 13 residues long. Per germline, CDR1 ENHRY and CDR2 SYGVKD. Trimming removed 5 bases at V and 8 bases at J, with 13 bases between. CDR3 protein: CAISSGPIDEQFF. The CDR3 DNA follows: TGTGCCATCAGTTCTGGCCCCATAGATGAGCAGTTCTTC.

The rearrangement uses TRBV12-3 or TRBV12-4 and TRBJ2-5; TRBD2 matches at 9 bases. After removal of 5 bases from V and 4 bases from J, the junction contained 14 bases not matched to a gene. The CDR3 is 17 residues long. The CDR3 reads CASSPRGGTSFLETQYF. CDR3 bases: TGTGCCAGCAGTCCCCGGGGGGGGACTAGCTTTCTAGAGACCCAGTACTTC.

The rearrangement joins TRBV11-2 to TRBJ2-7, with a tentative D call TRBD2 (5 bases). CDR3 length: 15 residues. Trimming took 5 bases from V and 2 from J, leaving 16 bases between them. Germline V gene lookup returns CDR1 SGHAT and CDR2 FQNNGV. Here the CDR3 reads CASSLENGSAYEQYF. In nucleotides, the CDR3 is TGTGCCAGCAGCCTCGAGAATGGGAGCGCCTACGAGCAGTACTTC.

The chain uses TRBV7-9 and TRBJ2-5; TRBD2 is a possible D gene (6 bases). The germline V and J ends were trimmed by 1 base and 1 base, with 13 bases remaining between them. Germline lookup yields CDR1 SEHNR and CDR2 FQNEAQ (reference sequence). This CDR3 has 16 residues. The CDR3 DNA follows: TGTGCCAGCAGCTTAGGCCGGGGGAGCTTCCAAGAGACCCAGTACTTC. Its translation is CASSLGRGSFQETQYF.

This clonotype was seen a few times. This rearrangement joins TRBV7-9 to TRBJ2-3; D might be TRBD2 (5 bases). V lost 7 bases, J lost 4 bases, and 15 bases lay in between. The V gene's germline CDR1 is SEHNR and CDR2 FQNEAQ (reference sequence). CDR3 length equals 14 residues. CDR3: CASTTGLASDTQYF. The CDR3 nucleotides read TGTGCCAGCACCACCGGGCTAGCATCAGATACGCAGTATTTT.

This clonotype has at least ten counts. The chain employs TRBV29-1 and TRBJ1-2; the match to TRBD1 covers 11 bases. Germline lookup yields CDR1 SQVTM and CDR2 ANQGSEA. V lost 7 bases and J lost 5; bases outside the gene matches: 3. The CDR3 loop spans 12 amino acids. The CDR3: CSGGQGAYGYTF. The CDR3 coding sequence is TGCAGCGGTGGACAGGGGGCATATGGCTACACCTTC. Complete variable domain (other parts from reference TRBV29-1 and TRBJ1-2): SAVISQKPSRDICQRGTSLTIQCQVDSQVTMMFWYRQQPGQSLTLIATANQGSEATYESGFVIDKFPISRPNLTFSTLTVSNMSPEDSSIYLCSGGQGAYGYTFGSGTRLTVV.

There are a few counts of this clonotype. This rearrangement joins TRBV29-1 to TRBJ2-7; 8 bases are a match to TRBD1. The CDR3 covers 11 residues. With V trimmed by 6 bases and J by 5 bases, 3 bases remained unmatched. Germline V gene sequence: CDR1 SQVTM, CDR2 ANQGSEA. CDR3: CSVDRDHEQYF. As DNA, the CDR3 is TGCAGCGTGGACAGGGACCACGAGCAGTACTTC.

The chain has TRBV9 and TRBJ2-7; D tentatively fits TRBD1 or TRBD2 (5 bases each). The germline CDR1 and CDR2 sequences are SGDLS and YYNGEE. Trimming took off 2 bases at V and 2 bases at J, with 14 bases between the two ends. The CDR3 totals 15 residues. The CDR3 DNA follows: TGTGCCAGCAGCGTGGCGCCGGGACCAGCCTACGAGCAGTACTTC. It codes for CASSVAPGPAYEQYF.

This clonotype was counted ten times or more. V is TRBV2 and J is TRBJ2-3; 14 bases align to TRBD2. CDR1 and CDR2 from the germline V gene are SNHLY and FYNNEI. The CDR3 is made up of 16 amino acids. The V gene end was trimmed by 4 bases and the J gene end by 9 bases; junction bases not matched to a gene: 9. This CDR3 reads CASSADGTSGSSTQYF. CDR3 sequence (DNA): TGTGCCAGCAGTGCCGACGGGACTAGCGGGAGCTCAACGCAGTATTTT.

This clonotype came up a few times. The chain recombines TRBV24-1 with TRBJ2-3, with TRBD2 matching 12 bases. Germline V gives CDR1 KGHDR, CDR2 SFDVKD. This CDR3 is 15 amino acids long. V lost 4 bases to trimming and J lost 9 bases; unmatched junction nucleotides: 7. The CDR3: CATSDPGLAGPTQYF. In DNA, the CDR3 is TGTGCCACCAGTGACCCTGGACTAGCGGGACCGACGCAGTATTTT.